This T cell receptor (beta chain) was documented in a study of OX40 agonist ivuxolimab in advanced cancers. Background for the entire study: The costimulatory receptor OX40 (CD134) was targeted by ivuxolimab, a fully human IgG2 agonistic monoclonal antibody. Intravenous ivuxolimab was administered to patients every 2 weeks at six dose levels: 0.01, 0.1, 0.3, 1.5, 3 and 10 mg/kg. Among the approximately 50 dose-escalation patients, roughly 20 had hepatocellular carcinoma, around 15 melanoma, 9 renal cell carcinoma and 9 head and neck cancer. The dose-escalation cohort was about 83% male with a mean age of roughly 60 years, ranging from about 23 to 85. Prior anti-PD-1, anti-PD-L1 or anti-CTLA-4 therapy was permitted, and checkpoint inhibitors had been received by roughly 42% of dose-escalation patients. Partial responses were achieved by three dose-escalation patients, of whom one had hepatocellular carcinoma and two had cutaneous melanoma. Peripheral TCRbeta sequencing aimed to test whether ivuxolimab altered TCR sequence diversity and caused clonal T-cell expansion. The paper covers the monotherapy dose-escalation part of the phase I ivuxolimab trial, which included N of about 56 patients.

The CDR3 spans 12 residues, from the cysteine through the phenylalanine. The DNA shown is the 36-base CDR3, in frame from base 1. At the junction V is shortened by 6 bases and J by 6 bases, with 12 bases in between. The germline V gene provides CDR1 MNHNS and CDR2 SASEGT. Genomic DNA was extracted from sorted cells for sequencing of the TCRbeta CDR3 region. The immunoSEQ Assay was used to sequence the TCRbeta CDR3 regions. What TCRdb holds here is the immuneACCESS table cut down to in-frame rearrangements. Part of the clones is not present; checked against another copy, under half of the missing clones reflect an unresolved V gene, and the others are unexplained. A total of 95,000 to 100,000 clones appear in this sample, about 80% of them only once. The top ten clonotypes cover about 1.5% of the sample. Study-level results and caveats: Low levels of normalized T-cell clonal expansion were also shown by some nonresponding patients. The antigen specificity of the peripheral T cells that underwent clonal expansion was not determined. At doses from 0.1 to 3.0 mg/kg, clonal expansion was seen in both CD4+ and CD8+ blood T cells between baseline and week 6. After ivuxolimab, CD8+ T cells had more expanded clones than CD4+ T cells on average. In the 0.1-3.0 mg/kg groups, partial responders had among the lowest normalized peripheral clonal expansion, particularly in CD8+ T cells.

In the case of this clone: The antigen this receptor binds is unknown. Qualities for individual bases were not recorded, and no much larger clone is one base off.

Patients with a history of autoimmune disease or receiving systemic immunosuppression were excluded from the trial. Peripheral blood for TCR sequencing was collected from all dose cohorts at baseline, on cycle 4 day 1, and on cycle 7 day 1. Samples were obtained from an open-label, multicenter, first-in-human phase I dose-escalation trial of ivuxolimab. Adults with locally advanced or metastatic melanoma, renal cell carcinoma, hepatocellular carcinoma or head and neck squamous cell carcinoma were enrolled in the trial. Before TCR sequencing, CD4+ and CD8+ T cells were separately sorted from peripheral blood.

The source is an adult with an advanced solid tumor such as melanoma, head and neck, liver or kidney cancer. This specimen was CD4+ or CD8+ T cells sorted from blood, taken in a trial of the OX40 agonist ivuxolimab. This chain is built from TRBV6-1 and TRBJ2-7; no D gene call is confident. The CDR3 sequence is CASSPSWREQYF. The nucleotide sequence reads as follows: TGTGCCAGCAGCCCATCTTGGCGCGAGCAGTACTTC.